The entry that follows covers one T cell receptor beta chain sequence. This clonotype was detected a few times. No cognate antigen has been identified for it. No base quality values were provided; no much bigger clone lies one nucleotide off. The library relied on PCR. Sequencing took place on a NextSeq 500. Bulk TCR libraries were made following a previously described method, with the TCR primers given in Table S5. Purification of total RNA was performed with the Qiagen AllPrep DNA/RNA kit. Reads from multiple sequencing runs of the same library were pooled before analysis. Processing in the source paper ran as follows. Reads were retained only if an exact TCR constant sequence was present, and the retained reads were trimmed to 150 nt and grouped according to their 12-nt molecular barcodes. Reads within each barcode group were sub-clustered using a 15% Levenshtein threshold, and quality-weighted consensus sequences were constructed for each RNA molecule. Non-functional sequences were removed, as were lower-count sequences one edit away from another. Barcode sub-clusters with fewer than 20% of the maximum read count were removed, based on fitting two negative binomial distributions. TCRdb reprocessing: public reads trimmed at Q25 with fastp, clones called with MiXCR, in-frame beta chains kept. Each CDR3 protein gets just one entry, which takes the most common genes and DNA from the rows behind it. TCRdb, rather than the study authors, made the V and J calls. Across this sample there are some 590,000 distinct CDR3 sequences, with 25% seen only once. The ten largest clones capture 0.78% of the sample.

This sample is drawn from a study of molecular identifiers for immune sequencing clone quantification (dated by TCRdb to the late 2010s). Concerning the study at large: For a replicate experiment, RNA from roughly 18,000 or 92,000 naive CD8 T cells was divided into five aliquots, of which four were sequenced. CD8 T cells were used in a methods study to benchmark molecular-identifier clustering-based TCR repertoire sequencing (MIDCIRS) and TCR RNA copy counting.

Libraries of naive CD8 T cells were built from around 18,000 to 910,000 sorted cells, with 10%, 30% or 50% of the purified RNA used. Naive CD8 T cells, defined as CD8+CD4-CCR7+CD45RA+, were FACS-sorted into RLT Plus buffer on a BD FACSAria II. Detection sensitivity was tested by spiking Jurkat RNA equal to roughly ten TCR copies' worth into samples containing 20,000-1,000,000 naive CD8 T cells. CD8 T cells were enriched with RosetteSep CD8+ T Cell Enrichment Cocktail and Ficoll-Paque, followed by ACK red cell lysis. V is clipped by 0 bases and J by 8 bases, and the sequence between their germline boundaries is 5 bases long. The germline V gene provides CDR1 MRHNA and CDR2 SNTAGT. Reading from cysteine to phenylalanine, the CDR3 counts 12 amino acids. The retained sequence is limited to the CDR3, 36 bases, with the frame set at the first base. General findings and caveats noted by the study authors: Approximately 3 recovered TCR RNA copies per cell were obtained by modeling, versus approximately 9 by digital PCR, implying a capture efficiency of 30% to 35%. When barcode sub-clustering was omitted, TCR diversity was inflated by chimeric consensus sequences, with chimeras reaching as high as 47%. The sizes of highly expanded clones could end up underestimated when identical TCR molecules share a barcode. Spiked-in Jurkat TCR RNA equal to a single cell's worth was reported to be detectable even within one million naive CD8 T cells. In CMV-specific effector cells, clones with more than 20 RNA copies contained over 98% of molecules, whereas in naive cells such clones contained under 1% of molecules. Naive libraries contained spiked-in Jurkat TCR RNA (10 copies' worth), which is not part of the donor repertoire.

Recombination joined TRBV6-4 with TRBJ1-5; the D segment cannot be called with confidence. Sequencing was carried out using naive CD8+ T cells from blood, with Jurkat cell RNA spiked in. Sample cell subset or site, as interpreted from the label and publication: FACS-sorted CD8+CD4-CCR7+CD45RA+ naive T cells. The TCR sequence derives from a human donor in good health. Some libraries in this study had Jurkat cell RNA spiked in. The CDR3 region reads CASSDSPKPQHF. The sequenced DNA is TGTGCCAGCAGTGACTCCCCCAAGCCCCAGCATTTT.